This T cell receptor beta chain was recorded in a study of blood T cell repertoires in COVID-19. In the study overall: Samples representing acute and convalescent COVID-19 were sourced from the United States, Italy and Spain. T cells, B-cell-depleted T cells, or PBMCs supplied cDNA or gDNA.

In the original workflow: Nucleated cell number was recorded as an estimate derived from reference gene primer amplification. TCRdb keeps only in-frame clones here, not all; method: immunoSEQ multiplex PCR. For V, J and clone size, that table is used; D and trimming come from the DNA. The top ten clones hold about 2.2% of a sample with roughly 280,000 clones, about 90% of them seen once. CDR1 is MNHEY, CDR2 SMNVEV, per germline (reference sequence). V trimming: 6 bases; J trimming: 2 bases; junction bases outside the gene matches: 14. This CDR3 is 19 amino acids long. The chain links TRBV27 to TRBJ1-5; TRBD1 aligns across 12 bases. The TCR was taken from a woman between 50 and 59 years old who had recovered from COVID-19. The sample comprised peripheral blood. The CDR3 bases are TGTGCCAGCAGCCGACGATTCGGGACAGGGGGCCAGGGCAATCAGCCCCAGCATTTT. This translates into CASSRRFGTGGQGNQPQHF.